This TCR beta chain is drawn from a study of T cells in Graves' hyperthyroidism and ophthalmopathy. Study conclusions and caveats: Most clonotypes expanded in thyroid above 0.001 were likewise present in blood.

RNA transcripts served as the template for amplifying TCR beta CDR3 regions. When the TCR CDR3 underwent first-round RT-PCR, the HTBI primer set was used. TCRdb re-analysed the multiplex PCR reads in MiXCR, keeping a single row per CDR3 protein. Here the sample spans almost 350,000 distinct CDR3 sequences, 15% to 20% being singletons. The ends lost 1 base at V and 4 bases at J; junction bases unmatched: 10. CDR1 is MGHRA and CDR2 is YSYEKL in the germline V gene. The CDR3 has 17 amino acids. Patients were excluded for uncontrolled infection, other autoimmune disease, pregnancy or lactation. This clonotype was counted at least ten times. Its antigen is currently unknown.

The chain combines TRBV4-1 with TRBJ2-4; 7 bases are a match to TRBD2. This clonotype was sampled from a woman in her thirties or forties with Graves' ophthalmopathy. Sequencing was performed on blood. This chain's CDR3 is CASSQGVQGGRKNIQYF. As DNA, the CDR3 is TGCGCCAGCAGCCAAGGTGTTCAGGGAGGGAGAAAAAACATTCAGTACTTC.